This paragraph covers one T cell receptor beta chain sequence. Time point of the sample: patch test 2, 6 weeks after DPC sensitization. Sample treatment: therapeutic diphenylcyclopropenone sensitization with weekly scalp DPC. Donors, patients with alopecia ranging from 18 to 70 years old and judged suitable for DPC, provided samples. Original methodology: Samples contained a median of 95,638 TCRs, with a range of about 20,000 to 750,000. TCRdb ran MiXCR on the RACE reads and lists one entry per CDR3 protein. In this record, the V and J calls reflect TCRdb's handling and not the investigators' own analysis. The sample lists under 90,000 distinct CDR3 sequences, about 8.5% occurring once. This sample is part of a study of human T cells and chemical hapten exposure. CDR3 length equals 14 residues. V dropped 11 bases and J dropped 1 base, with 14 bases sitting between them. Per the germline V gene, CDR1 is ENHRY and CDR2 is SYGVKD.

The specimen comprised whole blood, sampled in connection with sensitization to the hapten diphenylcyclopropenone (DPC). The receptor was isolated from a woman aged 45 to 65 with alopecia areata. Some clones in this sample may be carry-over from other donors' samples. J is TRBJ2-2 and V is TRBV10-3; D tentatively reads TRBD1 or TRBD2 (8 bases each). CDR3 sequence reads: CAAGGQGNTGELFF. Written as DNA, the CDR3 is TGTGCCGCGGGAGGACAGGGGAACACCGGGGAGCTGTTTTTT.